Shown below are 18 T cell receptor beta chains from a single sample sequenced in a study of blood T cell repertoires in COVID-19. Clones were read by immunoSEQ multiplex PCR, and TCRdb kept only the in-frame ones, dropping some. The sample carries about 98,000 clones, roughly nine tenths recorded once. The sequencing input was peripheral blood. These receptors were obtained from a man between 50 and 59 years old with active COVID-19.

The chain uses TRBV4-2 and TRBJ1-5, with D possibly matching TRBD1 (5 bases). The germline gives CDR1 LGHNA, CDR2 YNFKEQ. The CDR3 is made up of 18 amino acids. Deletions cut 0 bases from V and 3 bases from J, with 18 bases between. This CDR3 is CASSQEGGWGTYNQPQHF. In DNA form, the CDR3 reads TGTGCCAGCAGCCAAGAAGGAGGGTGGGGCACATACAATCAGCCCCAGCATTTT.

The chain links TRBV29-1 to TRBJ1-5; 9 nucleotides line up with TRBD1. This CDR3 comprises 12 residues. The germline V gene encodes CDR1 SQVTM and CDR2 ANQGSEA. V lost 5 bases and J lost 5; bases outside the gene matches: 1. The CDR3 region has the DNA TGCAGCGTTCGGACAGGGGATCAGCCCCAGCATTTT. Protein: CSVRTGDQPQHF.

Only a few counts were recorded for this clone. The chain uses TRBV5-1 and TRBJ2-2; D is perhaps TRBD1 (5 bases). Germline CDR1 SGHRS, CDR2 YFSETQ. The CDR3 is 15 residues long. The V end lost 5 bases, the J end lost 4 bases, and 15 bases lay between the germline ends. CDR3 protein: CASRHNTRVTGELFF. CDR3 sequence (DNA): TGCGCCAGCAGACATAATACCAGGGTCACCGGGGAGCTGTTTTTT.

The gene calls are TRBV18 and TRBJ2-7; D may be TRBD1 (5 bases). This CDR3 contains 15 residues. Germline V CDR1 and CDR2: KGHSH, LQKENI. V dropped 2 bases and J dropped 1 base, with 12 bases sitting between them. CDR3 coding DNA: TGTGCCAGCTCACCAGGCAGACAGAGTTCCTACGAGCAGTACTTC. Residues: CASSPGRQSSYEQYF. Full variable domain (remainder filled in from reference TRBV18 and TRBJ2-7): NAGVMQNPRHLVRRRGQEARLRCSPMKGHSHVYWYRQLPEEGLKFMVYLQKENIIDESGMPKERFSAEFPKEGPSILRIQQVVRGDSAAYFCASSPGRQSSYEQYFGPGTRLTVT.

The rearrangement uses TRBV30 and TRBJ1-2; D unresolved. The CDR3 contains 13 residues. Germline CDR1 GTSNPN, CDR2 SVGIG (reference sequence). V lost 1 base and J lost 3, with 9 bases in between. The CDR3 region is CAWSGGGDYGYTF. In DNA, the CDR3 is TGTGCCTGGAGTGGTGGCGGGGACTATGGCTACACCTTC.

This rearrangement joins TRBV7-2 to TRBJ2-3; perhaps TRBD1 as D (5 bases). In germline, CDR1 is SGHTA, CDR2 FQGNSA. The CDR3 is 12 amino acids. The V end was cut by 8 bases, the J end by 4 bases, with 10 bases between. CDR3 amino acids: CASGQTADTQYF. The CDR3 bases are TGTGCCAGCGGACAAACCGCAGATACGCAGTATTTT. Using reference TRBV7-2 and TRBJ2-3 for the parts outside the CDR3, the full variable domain is GAGVSQSPSNKVTEKGKDVELRCDPISGHTALYWYRQSLGQGLEFLIYFQGNSAPDKSGLPSDRFSAERTGGSVSTLTIQRTQQEDSAVYLCASGQTADTQYFGPGTRLTVL.

This chain links TRBV5-1 with TRBJ2-1; D call uncertain. V shed 6 bases and J shed 9 bases, with 22 bases lying between them. Germline CDR1 is SGHRS and CDR2 is YFSETQ. There are 15 residues in the CDR3. CDR3 residues: CASKSVTDGLSEQFF. In DNA form, the CDR3 reads TGCGCCAGCAAATCGGTAACAGACGGATTAAGTGAGCAGTTCTTC.

J is TRBJ1-2 and V is TRBV10-3; 7 nucleotides agree with TRBD1. The V gene end was trimmed by 0 bases and the J gene end by 7 bases; junction bases not matched to a gene: 8. Germline V gene sequence: CDR1 ENHRY, CDR2 SYGVKD. This CDR3 has 15 residues. This CDR3 is CAISESAQGLGGYTF. In DNA form, the CDR3 reads TGTGCCATCAGTGAGTCAGCACAGGGGCTGGGTGGCTACACCTTC.

The chain joins TRBV4-2 to TRBJ1-4; tentatively, D is TRBD1 (6 bases). Germline loops: CDR1 LGHNA, CDR2 YNFKEQ. This CDR3 contains 15 residues. V was trimmed by 1 base and J by 7 bases, leaving 13 bases between them. The CDR3 sequence: CASSQADRDSEKLFF. The CDR3 region has the DNA TGTGCCAGCAGCCAAGCGGACAGAGATAGTGAAAAACTGTTTTTT.

This chain joins TRBV9 and TRBJ2-1; 11 bases are shared with TRBD2. The CDR3 extends over 15 amino acids. V lost 3 bases, J lost 6 bases, and 5 bases stayed unmatched. From germline, CDR1 is SGDLS and CDR2 YYNGEE. CDR3 sequence reads: CASSATSGAINEQFF. The CDR3 DNA sequence: TGTGCCAGCAGCGCGACTAGCGGGGCCATCAATGAGCAGTTCTTC.

The chain joins TRBV7-8 to TRBJ2-1; D is undetermined. The germline gives CDR1 SGHVS, CDR2 FQNEAQ. The V gene lost 2 bases and the J gene lost 3 bases, with 11 bases spanning the gap. CDR3 size: 15 residues. The CDR3, as DNA: TGTGCCAGCAGCTTACCCTGGCAGAACTACAATGAGCAGTTCTTC. Amino acid sequence: CASSLPWQNYNEQFF.

The chain combines TRBV3-1 (or the pseudogene TRBV3-2) with TRBJ1-1; D gene uncertain. The CDR3 spans 17 residues. Trimming removed 3 bases from V and 4 bases from J, with 21 bases in between. The germline V gene has CDR1 LGHDT and CDR2 YNNKEL (reference sequence). The chain's CDR3 is CASSQGNLRGKGTEAFF. The CDR3 DNA reads as TGTGCCAGCAGCCAGGGTAACCTCCGGGGAAAAGGCACTGAAGCTTTCTTT.

J is TRBJ1-6 and V is TRBV30; 8 bases map to TRBD1. The junction had 7 bases not matched to a gene; V was cut back by 2 bases and J by 10 bases. CDR1 is GTSNPN and CDR2 is SVGIG in the germline V gene (reference sequence). The CDR3 is made up of 14 amino acids. The CDR3 coding sequence is TGTGCCTGGAGTACTGACAGGGGTCGATCACCCCTCCACTTT. Protein sequence: CAWSTDRGRSPLHF.

This chain uses TRBV14 with TRBJ2-3, with a tentative D call TRBD2 (6 bases). V lost 4 bases and J lost 7, with 9 bases in between. Per the germline V gene, CDR1 is SGHDN and CDR2 is FVKESK. This CDR3 contains 12 residues. CDR3 nucleotide sequence: TGTGCCAGCAGCCCGGAGGGGAATACGCAGTATTTT. Translated: CASSPEGNTQYF.

This chain connects TRBV27 to TRBJ1-1; D is ambiguous. The germline CDR1 and CDR2 sequences are MNHEY and SMNVEV (reference sequence). V was shortened by 6 bases and J by 1 base, with 9 bases between the two germline ends. The CDR3 extends over 13 amino acids. CDR3 sequence (DNA): TGTGCCAGCAGGAAAACGGGGAACACTGAAGCTTTCTTT. Translated: CASRKTGNTEAFF.

The chain carries TRBV18 and TRBJ2-1; 9 nucleotides match TRBD2. CDR3 length: 16 amino acids. V shed 6 bases, J shed 10 bases, and the junction held 16 bases outside the gene matches. Per the germline V gene, CDR1 is KGHSH and CDR2 is LQKENI. The CDR3 coding sequence is TGTGCCAGCTCTTCCGAGAGCGGGGGGACGAATGAAGAGCAGTTCTTC. Its protein product is CASSSESGGTNEEQFF.

The chain carries TRBV6-6 and TRBJ1-2, with 7 bases fitting TRBD1. Germline CDR1 MNHNY, CDR2 SVGAGI (reference sequence). The V and J ends lost 6 bases and 2 bases, in that order; junction bases with no gene match: 6. This CDR3 has 14 amino acids. CDR3 protein: CASSPGTANYGYTF. Here the CDR3 DNA reads TGTGCCAGCAGCCCCGGGACAGCCAACTATGGCTACACCTTC.

The gene calls are TRBV20-1 and TRBJ1-4; D remains unclear. V lost 3 bases to trimming and J lost 4 bases, with 9 bases between them. Germline V gene sequence: CDR1 DFQATT, CDR2 SNEGSKA (reference sequence). The CDR3 runs 13 residues. CDR3 loop: CSASSGGNEKLFF. DNA of the CDR3: TGCAGTGCTAGTAGTGGCGGTAATGAAAAACTGTTTTTT.